This is a list of T cell receptor beta chains from one sample in a study of metastatic and nonmetastatic thyroid tumors. Through MiXCR, TCRdb re-clonotyped the PCR reads. Seen here are about 15,000 clones, nearly 35% observed once, and the top ten hold roughly 9.6%. The sequencing sample was made of tumor tissue. These receptors originate from a male donor with papillary thyroid cancer or a benign thyroid nodule (not recorded which). Some clones in this sample may be carry-over from other donors' samples. Each CDR3 is given with its conserved first and last residue. The order of the fields is clone size, V gene, D gene, J gene, CDR3 DNA, CDR3 protein. The D gene is left open where the match is weak. Clone size, where shown, is once, few, many, or a class for clones that have expanded.

>many|TRBV29-1|-|TRBJ2-1
TGCAGCGCGTCCCCTTCCTACAATGAGCAGTTCTTC
CSASPSYNEQFF
>many|TRBV25-1|-|TRBJ2-4
TGTGCCAGCAGTAATAAAAACATTCAGTACTTC
CASSNKNIQYF
>few|TRBV5-1|-|TRBJ2-1
TGCGCCTGCAGCTTAGTCGGGGATGAGCAGTTCTTC
CACSLVGDEQFF
>medium-sized|TRBV28|-|TRBJ1-6
TGTGCCAGCAGTCCGGCCCCAGGGCTGGTCTTTTCACCCCTCCACTTT
CASSPAPGLVFSPLHF
>many|TRBV5-1|TRBD1|TRBJ2-1
TGCGCCAGCAGCTTCAGTAGACAGGGCTTAGACGAGCAGTTCTTC
CASSFSRQGLDEQFF
>-|TRBV30|-|TRBJ2-2
TGTGCCTGGACTTCAGATGCGCACACCGGCGAGCTGTTTTTT
CAWTSDAHTGELFF
>-|TRBV20-1|TRBD2|TRBJ2-1
TGCAGTGCTAGAGGAGGCCTCGGGACTAGAGGGAGGCCCCTCGTTTACAATGAGCAGTTCTTC
CSARGGLGTRGRPLVYNEQFF
>medium-sized|TRBV9|-|TRBJ1-2
TGTGCCAGCAGCGTCTCGGGTGGAGGGGGCTACACCTTC
CASSVSGGGGYTF
>few|TRBV5-4|-|TRBJ2-2
TGTGCCAGCAGCTTGACTAGCTGGAGGATAAGGTCCGGGGAGCTGTTTTTT
CASSLTSWRIRSGELFF
>once|TRBV2|TRBD1|TRBJ1-2
TGTGCCAGCAGGGGGACAAGGGGACAGTCGGAAGTCTATGGCTACACCTTC
CASRGTRGQSEVYGYTF
>many|TRBV6-4|-|TRBJ2-2
TGTGCCAGCAGTGACAGGGACACCGGGGAGCTGTTTTTT
CASSDRDTGELFF
>-|TRBV6-1|-|TRBJ2-1
TGTGCCAGCAGTGAAGCGCTCTCAAATGGATTTGGCAATGAGCAGTTCTTC
CASSEALSNGFGNEQFF
>-|TRBV5-6|TRBD1|TRBJ2-7
TGTGCCAGCAGCTTTTGGGACAGGGTTTCTCACGAGCAGTACTTC
CASSFWDRVSHEQYF
>many|TRBV15|TRBD2|TRBJ2-3
TGTGCCACCAGCAGACCCACTAGCGGGGGGGGTATGGGCACAGATACGCAGTATTTT
CATSRPTSGGGMGTDTQYF
>medium-sized|TRBV19|TRBD2|TRBJ2-7
TGTGCCAGTTCGCGACTAGCGGAAACCTACGAGCAGTACTTC
CASSRLAETYEQYF
>large|TRBV6-1|-|TRBJ2-7
TGTGCCACCGCGGAGATGGACTACGAGCAGTACTTC
CATAEMDYEQYF
>-|TRBV20-1|TRBD2|TRBJ2-3
TGCAGTGCTATGGCGGGCGGGAGGGGCACAGATACGCAGTATTTT
CSAMAGGRGTDTQYF
>medium-sized|TRBV20-1|-|TRBJ2-7
TGCAGTGCTAGGTATCGGGGGAAGGGGATCTACGAGCAGTACTTC
CSARYRGKGIYEQYF
>medium-sized|TRBV20-1|-|TRBJ1-5
TGCAGTGCTAGGGGTGTTGAGGGTCGTCAGCCCCAGCATTTT
CSARGVEGRQPQHF
>many|TRBV5-1|TRBD1|TRBJ2-7
TGCGCCAGCAGCTGGGGCGGGGACAGGACCTACGAGCAGTACTTC
CASSWGGDRTYEQYF
>few|TRBV2|-|TRBJ1-2
TGTGCCAGCACCGAGGAGGTCAGACTTAACTATGGCTACACCTTC
CASTEEVRLNYGYTF
>many|TRBV20-1|-|TRBJ2-7
TGCAGTGCCGAAGGCGGGACCAGCTCCTACGAGCAGTACTTC
CSAEGGTSSYEQYF
>medium-sized|TRBV5-4|TRBD1|TRBJ1-2
TGTGCCAGCAGCCTTCAGACAGGGAGAGCTAACTATGGCTACACCTTC
CASSLQTGRANYGYTF
>-|TRBV3-1|TRBD1|TRBJ2-7
TGTGCCAGCAGCCAACCGACAGGGGGGATCGAGCAGTACTTC
CASSQPTGGIEQYF
>many|TRBV6-2/TRBV6-3|TRBD1|TRBJ1-5
TGTGCCAGCAGTCTCCCGACAGGGGTCTGGCAGCCCCAGCATTTT
CASSLPTGVWQPQHF
>-|TRBV5-1|TRBD1|TRBJ2-7
TGCGCCAGCAGCCCGGACAGGCTGAGCTCCTACGAGCAGTACTTC
CASSPDRLSSYEQYF
>many|TRBV11-2|-|TRBJ1-3
TGTGCCAGCAGCTCTCAGGGGCGATCCCTTGGAAACACCATATATTTT
CASSSQGRSLGNTIYF
>many|TRBV5-1|-|TRBJ2-1
TGCGCCAGCAGCTTGTTATCCAACAACGATGAGCAGTTCTTC
CASSLLSNNDEQFF
>-|TRBV5-4|-|TRBJ1-5
TGTGCCAGCAGCTTGGGTGGTGGTGGGGGTAATCAGCCCCAGCATTTT
CASSLGGGGGNQPQHF
>-|TRBV6-1|-|TRBJ2-6
TGTGCCATCAGTGAATTTGGGGGATGGGCCAACGTCCTGACTTTC
CAISEFGGWANVLTF
>-|TRBV5-6|-|TRBJ2-5
TGTGCCAGCAGCTTGATTTTCCAAGAAGAGACCCAGTACTTC
CASSLIFQEETQYF
>-|TRBV15|TRBD2|TRBJ2-2
TGTGCCACCAGCAGAGAGGTACTAGCGGGGGGTAAAAGAACCGTGGAGCTGTTTTTT
CATSREVLAGGKRTVELFF
>many|TRBV9|-|TRBJ1-1
TGTGCCAGCAGCGTAGGGAGAGTCCCCGGCGCGGCTTTCTTT
CASSVGRVPGAAFF
>-|TRBV28|TRBD2|TRBJ2-6
TGTGCCAGCAGTTTAAGGCTAGCGGTAGGGCTATCTGGCGCCAACGTCCTGACTTTC
CASSLRLAVGLSGANVLTF
>many|TRBV11-3|-|TRBJ2-6
TGTGCCAGCAGCCGAGATGGGGGGCGCAGACCCTCTGGGGCCAACGTCCTGACTTTC
CASSRDGGRRPSGANVLTF
>medium-sized|TRBV27|TRBD2|TRBJ2-7
TGTGCCAGCAGTTTCTCGACTAGCGGAACCTACGAGCAGTACTTC
CASSFSTSGTYEQYF
>medium-sized|TRBV5-5|-|TRBJ1-5
TGTGCCAGCAGTTTGCGTGATGGGAATCAGCCCCAGCATTTT
CASSLRDGNQPQHF
>many|TRBV7-8|TRBD2|TRBJ2-3
TGTGCCAGCAGCTTAAGGACTAGCGGGAGCCGCACAGATACGCAGTATTTT
CASSLRTSGSRTDTQYF
>many|TRBV9|-|TRBJ2-7
TGTGCCAGCAGCGTAGTAGGGGGGGCGGGTTCCGAGCAGTACTTC
CASSVVGGAGSEQYF